This TCR beta chain comes out of a study of blood T cell repertoires in COVID-19. For the study at large: Researchers got acute and convalescent COVID-19 samples from the United States, Italy and Spain. Sources were T cells, B-cell-depleted T cells, or PBMCs; the material itself was cDNA or gDNA.

Germline CDR1 and CDR2: MNHEY and SMNVEV (reference sequence). The V and J ends lost 6 bases and 2 bases respectively, with 9 bases between them. The CDR3 contains 13 residues. Original processing methods: The authors estimated nucleated cell counts from reference gene primer amplification. Sequencing used immunoSEQ multiplex PCR; TCRdb keeps in-frame clones, though not all of them. V, J and clone size are those of that table, while D and trimming were read from the DNA. The data contain about 190,000 clones, 65% to 80% of them singletons. V usage is TRBV27 and J usage is TRBJ2-3; D is unresolved. The source material was peripheral blood. The clonotype was recovered from a man in his forties or fifties who had recovered from COVID-19. The CDR3 bases are TGTGCCAGCAGCCCGCGCCACACAGATACGCAGTATTTT. Translated: CASSPRHTDTQYF.